These T cell receptor beta chains were read from a single sample in a study of monozygotic twins with inflammatory bowel disease. One entry per CDR3 protein, without DNA, is what TCRdb gives after re-calling the 5' RACE reads. The table lists around 450,000 distinct CDR3 sequences. The specimen was blood. Every receptor here comes from a human donor with ulcerative colitis or Crohn's disease, or a healthy co-twin of an affected twin (not recorded which). The CDR3 runs from the conserved cysteine through the conserved F or W. Each record gives: J gene, V gene, CDR3 protein.

>TRBJ1-2|TRBV6-1
CASRPGTGPNYGYTF
>TRBJ1-2|TRBV3-1
CASRGSTRDGYTF
>TRBJ2-5|TRBV5-5
CASSLDGLVQETQYF
>TRBJ1-2|TRBV18
CASSPPSTGWGYTF
>TRBJ2-2|TRBV12-3/TRBV12-4
CASFLQGATGELFF
>TRBJ2-7|TRBV3-1
CASSQSSGSTIYEQYF
>TRBJ1-4|TRBV11-2
CASSSNFGTDNEKLFF
>TRBJ1-1|TRBV11-2
CASSLDAQTEAFF
>TRBJ1-2|TRBV19
CASSLTGGNNYGYTF
>TRBJ2-1|TRBV7-9
CASSLSLTWDDNEQFF
>TRBJ1-1|TRBV29-1
CSGRYMNTEAFF
>TRBJ1-2|TRBV3-1
CASSQGTGPGGYTF
>TRBJ1-2|TRBV20-1
CSARPLGGQGTVGYTF
>TRBJ2-1|TRBV20-1
CSAVSGRAGVNEQFF
>TRBJ2-6|TRBV4-1
CASSQDLETGNPGANVLTF
>TRBJ2-5|TRBV7-6
CASSLRGRETQYF
>TRBJ2-5|TRBV25-1
CASSEPGQRSAETQYF
>TRBJ2-1|TRBV3-1
CASSQGLVGNNEQFF
>TRBJ1-6|TRBV12-3/TRBV12-4
CASLSAGLGNSPLHF
>TRBJ2-7|TRBV12-5
CANGFIRAEQYF
>TRBJ1-5|TRBV5-1
CASSLGPVGNQPQHF
>TRBJ1-2|TRBV11-2
CASSLPGSAGYTF
>TRBJ2-1|TRBV9
CASSVENSGNEQFF
>TRBJ1-1|TRBV6-5
CASRSTGRTEAFF
>TRBJ1-1|TRBV28
CASSLSYRDTEAFF
>TRBJ2-1|TRBV4-2
CASSQDQGGAYNEQFF
>TRBJ2-5|TRBV4-3
CASSPRVRGETQYF
>TRBJ1-5|TRBV12-3/TRBV12-4
CASSTSGANQPQHF
>TRBJ2-3|TRBV10-3
CAISTLAAGTDTQYF
>TRBJ2-7|TRBV6-2/TRBV6-3
CASSPPRLGAYEQYF
>TRBJ1-1|TRBV6-1
CASRSTGGPTNTEAFF
>TRBJ1-2|TRBV20-1
CSALATGDTSWENYGYTF
>TRBJ2-5|TRBV7-9
CASTPTGTETQYF
>TRBJ1-4|TRBV29-1
CSVGFSATNEKLFF
>TRBJ2-1|TRBV24-1
CATSDTIAGGSYNEQFF
>TRBJ1-2|TRBV29-1
CSVEENHRSYGYTF
>TRBJ2-3|TRBV5-1
CASSFLAGDADTQYF
>TRBJ2-1|TRBV6-1
CASSERGTNEQFF
>TRBJ1-1|TRBV21-1
CASAPGQGGKDTEAFF
>TRBJ1-5|TRBV25-1
CPSSASDWGVSNQPQHF
>TRBJ1-6|TRBV5-1
CASSLGAGRDNSPLHF
>TRBJ1-1|TRBV19
CAARSTGTRLNTEAFF